Below, one T cell receptor beta chain is given with its context. This CDR3 region has 15 residues. The V gene lost 3 bases and the J gene lost 6 bases, with 16 bases spanning the gap. Germline CDR1 and CDR2: SGDLS and YYNGEE. The data originate from a study of shared clonotypes between healthy human individuals. Measured with immunoSEQ multiplex PCR; TCRdb has only the in-frame clones, and not every one. The data hold about 1.1 million clones, with roughly 74% observed a single time. This TCR was sampled from a man aged 18 to 29 in good health. Some clones in this sample may be carry-over from other donors' samples. V and J are TRBV9 and TRBJ2-1; D is perhaps TRBD2 (6 bases). The sequenced sample was memory CD4+ T cells from PBMCs. This sample's subset: CD45RA-negative fraction. Here the CDR3 DNA reads TGTGCCAGCAGCGCGGGACTTCAGGTCTCCAATGAGCAGTTCTTC. Translated, it gives CASSAGLQVSNEQFF.